This T cell receptor beta chain was retrieved from a study of early T cells in non-severe SARS-CoV-2 infection. Background on the study: It was bulk RNA from unsorted whole blood that was sequenced, and the chains were unpaired.

Unique molecular identifiers were added to individual cDNA molecules. TCRdb processed the 5' RACE reads anew with MiXCR; each CDR3 protein has one entry. The repertoire holds 45,000 to 55,000 distinct CDR3 sequences, more than 5.5% seen once, with less than 3.5% in the top ten. The source is an adult who was a healthcare worker with PCR-confirmed SARS-CoV-2 infection or an uninfected control (not recorded which). The sequenced sample was whole blood, obtained at baseline.

The CDR3 region has the DNA TGTGCCAGCAGCCTCGGGGGGCCTCTCTACAATGAGCAGTTCTTC. This sequence encodes CASSLGGPLYNEQFF. The chain carries TRBV11-3 and TRBJ2-1; possibly TRBD2 for D (7 bases). Germline CDR1 reads SGHNT; CDR2 reads YENEEA. The V gene lost 5 bases and the J gene lost 3 bases, with 14 bases spanning the gap. This CDR3 spans 15 amino acids.